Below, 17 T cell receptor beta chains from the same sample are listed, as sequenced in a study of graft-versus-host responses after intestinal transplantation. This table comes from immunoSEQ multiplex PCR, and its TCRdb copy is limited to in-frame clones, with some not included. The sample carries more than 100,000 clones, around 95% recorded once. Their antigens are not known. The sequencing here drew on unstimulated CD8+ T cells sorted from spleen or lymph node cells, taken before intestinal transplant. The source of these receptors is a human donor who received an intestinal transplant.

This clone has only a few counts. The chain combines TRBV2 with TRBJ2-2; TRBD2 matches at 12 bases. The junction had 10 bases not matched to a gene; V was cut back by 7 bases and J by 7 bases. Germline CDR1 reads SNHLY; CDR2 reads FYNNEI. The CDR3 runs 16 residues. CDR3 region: CASIGTSGRSGGELFF. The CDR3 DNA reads TGTGCCAGCATTGGTACTAGCGGGAGGTCTGGCGGGGAGCTGTTTTTT.

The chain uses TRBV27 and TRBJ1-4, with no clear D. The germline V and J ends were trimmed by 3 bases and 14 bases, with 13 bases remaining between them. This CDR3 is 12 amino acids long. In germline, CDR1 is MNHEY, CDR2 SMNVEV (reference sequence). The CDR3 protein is CASSFRLVGLFF. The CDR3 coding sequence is TGTGCCAGCAGTTTCCGACTAGTCGGTCTGTTTTTT.

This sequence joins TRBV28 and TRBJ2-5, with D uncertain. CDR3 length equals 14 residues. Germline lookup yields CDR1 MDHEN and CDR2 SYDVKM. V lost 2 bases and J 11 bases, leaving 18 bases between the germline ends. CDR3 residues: CASSLPPKGKEQYF. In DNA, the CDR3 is TGTGCCAGCAGTTTACCACCGAAGGGCAAAGAGCAGTACTTC.

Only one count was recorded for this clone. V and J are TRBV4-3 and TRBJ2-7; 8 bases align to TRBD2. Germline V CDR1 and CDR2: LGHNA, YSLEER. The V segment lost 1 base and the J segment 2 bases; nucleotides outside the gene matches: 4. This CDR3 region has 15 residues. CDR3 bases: TGCGCCAGCAGCCAAGGGTTGCGGGAGGCCTACGAGCAGTACTTC. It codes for CASSQGLREAYEQYF.

CDR3 residues: CASSLGTGGNEQYF. For the CDR3, the DNA is TGTGCCAGCAGTCTCGGGACAGGGGGGAACGAGCAGTACTTC. The J gene is TRBJ2-7, the V gene TRBV27; 11 nucleotides agree with TRBD1. Germline V gives CDR1 MNHEY, CDR2 SMNVEV (reference sequence). CDR3 size: 14 residues. V lost 5 bases, J lost 5 bases, and 5 bases stayed unmatched.

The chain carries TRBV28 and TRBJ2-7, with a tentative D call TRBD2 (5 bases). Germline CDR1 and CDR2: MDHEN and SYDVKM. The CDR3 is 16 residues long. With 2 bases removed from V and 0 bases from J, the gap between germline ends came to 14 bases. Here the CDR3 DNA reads TGTGCCAGCAGTTTAGGATCAGCGGAGAACTCCTACGAGCAGTACTTC. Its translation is CASSLGSAENSYEQYF.

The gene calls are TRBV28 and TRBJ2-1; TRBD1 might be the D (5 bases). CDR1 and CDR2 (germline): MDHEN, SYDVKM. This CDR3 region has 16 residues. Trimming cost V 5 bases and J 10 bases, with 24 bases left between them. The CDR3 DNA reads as TGTGCCAGCAGTCCCCCAAAGCGCTACGGACAATACGAGCAGTTCTTC. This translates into CASSPPKRYGQYEQFF. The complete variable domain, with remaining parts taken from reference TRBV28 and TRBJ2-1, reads DVKVTQSSRYLVKRTGEKVFLECVQDMDHENMFWYRQDPGLGLRLIYFSYDVKMKEKGDIPEGYSVSREKKERFSLILESASTNQTSMYLCASSPPKRYGQYEQFFGPGTRLTVL.

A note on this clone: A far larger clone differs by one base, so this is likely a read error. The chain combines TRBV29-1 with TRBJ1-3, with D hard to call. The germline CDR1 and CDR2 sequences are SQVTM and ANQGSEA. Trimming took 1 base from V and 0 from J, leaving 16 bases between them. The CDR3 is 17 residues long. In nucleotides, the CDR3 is TGCAGCGTTGAAGTTCCCAACAGTCCGGGCTCTGGAAACACCATATATTTT. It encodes CSVEVPNSPGSGNTIYF.

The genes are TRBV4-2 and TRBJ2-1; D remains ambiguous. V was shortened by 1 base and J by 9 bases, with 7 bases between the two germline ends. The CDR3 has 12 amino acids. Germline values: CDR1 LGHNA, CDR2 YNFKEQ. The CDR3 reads CASSQAGSEQFF. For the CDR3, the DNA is TGTGCCAGCAGCCAAGCCGGAAGTGAGCAGTTCTTC.

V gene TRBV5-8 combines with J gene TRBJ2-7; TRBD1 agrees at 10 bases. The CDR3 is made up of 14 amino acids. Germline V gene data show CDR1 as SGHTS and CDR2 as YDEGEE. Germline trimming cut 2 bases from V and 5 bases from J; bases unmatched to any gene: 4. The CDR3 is CASSFGTGVNEQYF. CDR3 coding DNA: TGTGCCAGCAGCTTCGGGACAGGGGTCAACGAGCAGTACTTC.

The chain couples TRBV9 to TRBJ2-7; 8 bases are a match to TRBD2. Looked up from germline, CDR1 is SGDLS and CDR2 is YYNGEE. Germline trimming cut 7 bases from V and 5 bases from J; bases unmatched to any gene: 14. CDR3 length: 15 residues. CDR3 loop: CASSTGGARSNEQYF. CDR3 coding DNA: TGTGCCAGCTCAACCGGGGGGGCGCGGAGTAACGAGCAGTACTTC.

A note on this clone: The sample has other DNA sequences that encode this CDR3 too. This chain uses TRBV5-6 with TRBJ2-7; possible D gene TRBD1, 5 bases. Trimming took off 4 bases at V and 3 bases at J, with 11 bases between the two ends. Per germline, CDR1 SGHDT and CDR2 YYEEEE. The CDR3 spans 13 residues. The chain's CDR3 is CASSPGLVYEQYF. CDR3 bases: TGTGCCAGCAGCCCAGGGCTGGTCTACGAGCAGTACTTC.

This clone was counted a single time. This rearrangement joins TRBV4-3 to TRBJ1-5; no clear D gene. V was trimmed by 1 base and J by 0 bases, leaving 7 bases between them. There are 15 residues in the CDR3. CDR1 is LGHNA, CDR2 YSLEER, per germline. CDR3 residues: CASSQALYSNQPQHF. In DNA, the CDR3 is TGCGCCAGCAGCCAAGCTCTCTATAGCAATCAGCCCCAGCATTTT.

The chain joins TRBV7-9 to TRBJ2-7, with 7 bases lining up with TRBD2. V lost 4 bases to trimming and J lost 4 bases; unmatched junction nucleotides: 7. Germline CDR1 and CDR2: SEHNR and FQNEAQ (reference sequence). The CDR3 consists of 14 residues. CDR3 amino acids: CASSWEGEAYEQYF. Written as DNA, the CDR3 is TGTGCCAGCAGCTGGGAGGGAGAGGCTTACGAGCAGTACTTC.

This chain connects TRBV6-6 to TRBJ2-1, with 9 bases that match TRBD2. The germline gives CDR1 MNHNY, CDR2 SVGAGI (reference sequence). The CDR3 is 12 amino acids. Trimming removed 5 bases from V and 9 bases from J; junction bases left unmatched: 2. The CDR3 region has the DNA TGTGCCAGCAGTCTTAGCGGGAGTGAGCAGTTCTTC. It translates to CASSLSGSEQFF.

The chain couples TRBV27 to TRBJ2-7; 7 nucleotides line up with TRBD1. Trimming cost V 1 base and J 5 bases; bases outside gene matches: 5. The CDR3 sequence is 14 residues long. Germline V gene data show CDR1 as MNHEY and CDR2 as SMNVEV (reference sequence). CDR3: CASSLWSRGNEQYF. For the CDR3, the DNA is TGTGCCAGCAGTTTATGGTCCAGGGGGAACGAGCAGTACTTC.

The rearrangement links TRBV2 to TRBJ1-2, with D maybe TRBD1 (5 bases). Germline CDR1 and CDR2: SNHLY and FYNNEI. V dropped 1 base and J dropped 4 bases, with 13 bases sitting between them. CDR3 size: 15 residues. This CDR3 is CASSEGGGLGYGYTF. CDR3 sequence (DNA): TGTGCCAGCAGTGAAGGTGGGGGTTTAGGCTATGGCTACACCTTC.